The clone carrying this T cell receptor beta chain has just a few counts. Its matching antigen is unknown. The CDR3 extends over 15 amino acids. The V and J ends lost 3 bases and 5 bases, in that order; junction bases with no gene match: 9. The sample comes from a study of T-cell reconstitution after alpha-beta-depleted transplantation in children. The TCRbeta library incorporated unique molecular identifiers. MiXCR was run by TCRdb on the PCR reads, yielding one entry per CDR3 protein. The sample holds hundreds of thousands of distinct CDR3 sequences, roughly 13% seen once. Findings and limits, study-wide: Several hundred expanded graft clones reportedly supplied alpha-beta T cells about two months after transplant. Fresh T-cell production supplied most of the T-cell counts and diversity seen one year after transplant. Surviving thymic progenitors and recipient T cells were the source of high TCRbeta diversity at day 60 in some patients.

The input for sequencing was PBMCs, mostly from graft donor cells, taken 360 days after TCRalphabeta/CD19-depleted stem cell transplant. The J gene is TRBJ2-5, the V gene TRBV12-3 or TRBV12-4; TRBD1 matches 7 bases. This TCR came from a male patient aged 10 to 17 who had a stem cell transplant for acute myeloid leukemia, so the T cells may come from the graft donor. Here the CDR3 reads CASSFGDRRRETQYF. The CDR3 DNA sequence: TGTGCCAGCAGTTTTGGGGACAGAAGAAGGGAGACCCAGTACTTC.